This T cell receptor beta chain stems from a study of T cell responses to AZD1222 COVID-19 vaccine. Germline V gives CDR1 SGHAT, CDR2 FQNNGV. The ends were cut back, 4 bases at V and 3 bases at J, with 8 bases in the middle. The CDR3 spans 13 residues. Study-wide results and limits: There were repertoire samples only from the period after the peak T cell response. Spike was spanned by vaccine-associated CD4 TCRs, with dominance at 160-218 and 743-854. Clonal diversity was possibly underestimated, and the donors were mostly white British, with more females.

TCRdb's copy holds only in-frame clones and misses some; the assay was immunoSEQ multiplex PCR. Among some 180,000 clones listed, around 90% were seen once. Comments on this clone: The antigen is unknown.

This specimen consisted of peripheral blood, obtained on day 0 of AZD1222 vaccination. The chain employs TRBV11-2 and TRBJ2-3; D might be TRBD1 (5 bases). The sequence derives from an adult in good health. This CDR3 reads CASSSQGTDTQYF. The CDR3 nucleotides are TGTGCCAGCAGCTCCCAGGGTACAGATACGCAGTATTTT.